Detailed here is one T cell receptor beta chain. Its antigen is undetermined. The sample originates from a study of shared clonotypes between healthy human individuals. General study results and limits: Sharing across four donors was highest in naive CD4 (around 5%) and lowest in memory CD8 (roughly 0.4%).

The table came from immunoSEQ multiplex PCR; TCRdb's copy has only in-frame clones and leaves some out. The table records over a million clones, about 80% of them present only once. The V gene's germline CDR1 is MNHEY and CDR2 SMNVEV (reference sequence). This CDR3 contains 15 residues. V was trimmed by 9 bases and J by 7 bases, leaving 22 bases between them. Donors, healthy HIV-negative adults, lacked recent acute infections or vaccinations. The chain carries TRBV27 and TRBJ1-5, with D perhaps TRBD1 (5 bases). The receptor's source is a man aged 18 to 30 in good health. Some clones in this sample may be carry-over from other donors' samples. Sequenced input: memory CD4+ T cells from PBMCs. Indicated subset: CD45RA-negative fraction. CDR3: CARPTLGVFEQPQHF. The CDR3 DNA sequence: TGTGCCAGGCCAACGTTGGGGGTGTTTGAGCAGCCCCAGCATTTT.